The present entry profiles one TCR beta chain with its context. No antigen is known for it. Making the TCR beta cDNA relied on 5'RACE template switching with UMIs. TCRdb re-called the 5' RACE reads and shows each CDR3 protein once, DNA omitted. Across some 280,000 distinct CDR3 sequences, the top ten clones capture 0.39% of the sample. These data belong to a study of T cells expressing NK-cell markers. Looking at the study overall: In sorted CD3+CD56+NKG2C+, CD3+CD56+NKG2C- and CD3+CD56-NKG2C+ T cells, TCR beta repertoires were obtained. Seven donors tested HCMV-seropositive and one tested seronegative among the eight sequenced.

This CDR3 region has 11 residues. Germline V lookup: CDR1 MNHEY, CDR2 SVGAGI. Notes on the study in general: Clarity on HCMV specificity was lacking for the expanded NKG2C+ T cell clones.

The chain couples TRBV6-5 to TRBJ1-4. The TCR was taken from a young man in good health. The sequenced material came from blood T cells: a sorted CD56 or NKG2C T cell subset, CD4+ or CD8+ T cells, or bulk PBMC T cells (not recorded which). The CDR3 spells CASSYGEKLFF.